The rows below give T cell receptor beta chains drawn from one sample of a study of T cells in Graves' hyperthyroidism and ophthalmopathy. TCRdb analysed the multiplex PCR reads with MiXCR anew, one entry per CDR3 protein. Of approximately 330,000 distinct CDR3 sequences listed, roughly 13% are singletons. Sequencing was carried out using blood. The origin of the receptors is a woman in her 40s with Graves' ophthalmopathy. The CDR3 runs from the conserved cysteine through the conserved F or W. A D gene is named only where the DNA matches it firmly. Not every row has a clone size; where given, it reads once, few, many or a size class.

v_call,d_call,clone_size,j_call,cdr3_aa,cdr3_nt
TRBV7-9,-,many,TRBJ2-7,CASSPTPGYEQYF,TGTGCCAGCAGTCCGACTCCAGGCTACGAGCAGTACTTC
TRBV6-4,-,-,TRBJ2-7,CASSLQGWNEQYF,TGTGCCAGCAGTCTACAGGGATGGAACGAGCAGTACTTC
TRBV12-3/TRBV12-4,-,few,TRBJ1-3,CASTSLNTIYF,TGTGCCAGCACTTCACTGAACACCATATATTTT
TRBV10-1,-,-,TRBJ2-3,CASSQLAGDTQYF,TGCGCCAGCAGTCAACTAGCAGGGGATACGCAGTATTTT
TRBV5-4,-,many,TRBJ1-1,CASSPRDKRNTEAFF,TGTGCCAGCAGCCCGAGGGACAAGAGGAACACTGAAGCTTTCTTT
TRBV5-1,-,few,TRBJ2-7,CASSLGDRNKQYF,TGCGCCAGCAGCTTGGGGGATAGGAACAAGCAGTACTTC
TRBV5-6,TRBD1,-,TRBJ2-5,CASSNDREGGETQYF,TGTGCCAGCAGTAACGACAGGGAAGGCGGAGAGACCCAGTACTTC
TRBV7-2,TRBD1,many,TRBJ1-5,CASSSGTGRRQPQHF,TGTGCCAGCAGCTCCGGGACAGGGAGACGGCAGCCCCAGCATTTT
TRBV28,-,few,TRBJ1-6,CASSLVGEQSSPLHF,TGTGCCAGCAGTTTAGTTGGTGAGCAGAGTTCACCCCTCCACTTT
TRBV6-1,-,many,TRBJ1-4,CASSELGTANEKLFF,TGTGCCAGCAGTGAGCTTGGGACCGCTAATGAAAAACTGTTTTTT
TRBV24-1,-,many,TRBJ2-2,CATRANSRTGELFF,TGTGCCACCAGGGCGAATTCGAGGACCGGGGAGCTGTTTTTT
TRBV27,-,many,TRBJ1-1,CASKSWVDTEAFF,TGTGCCAGCAAGAGCTGGGTTGACACTGAAGCTTTCTTT
TRBV27,-,many,TRBJ1-6,CASSLHRASPLHF,TGTGCCAGCAGTTTACACAGGGCTTCACCCCTCCACTTT
TRBV20-1,TRBD2,many,TRBJ2-7,CSATTSGGNEQYF,TGCAGTGCTACGACTAGCGGGGGCAACGAGCAGTACTTC
TRBV4-1,-,-,TRBJ2-1,CASSPLTQGRDNEQFF,TGCGCCAGCAGCCCCCTTACACAGGGTAGGGATAATGAGCAGTTCTTC
TRBV2,-,many,TRBJ1-5,CASAAGASQPQHF,TGTGCCAGTGCCGCGGGGGCGAGTCAGCCCCAGCATTTT
TRBV20-1,-,few,TRBJ2-2,CSAREYRGSNTGELFF,TGCAGTGCTAGAGAGTATCGGGGATCGAACACCGGGGAGCTGTTTTTT
TRBV20-1,TRBD1,few,TRBJ1-5,CSAQDRRGNQPQHF,TGCAGTGCCCAGGACAGGCGGGGCAATCAGCCCCAGCATTTT
TRBV20-1,TRBD2,many,TRBJ2-7,CSAKITSGPSYEQYF,TGCAGTGCTAAAATAACTAGCGGGCCTTCCTACGAGCAGTACTTC
TRBV27,TRBD2,many,TRBJ2-5,CASSSQRPYRLGTSGGEETQYF,TGTGCCAGCAGTTCCCAACGCCCATACCGGTTGGGGACTAGCGGGGGGGAAGAGACCCAGTACTTC
TRBV6-1,-,few,TRBJ2-1,CASSDGGQGEQFF,TGTGCCAGCAGTGACGGCGGGCAGGGTGAGCAGTTCTTC
TRBV25-1,-,many,TRBJ1-2,CASSEGLGLKGYTF,TGTGCCAGCAGTGAAGGCTTGGGGCTGAAAGGCTACACCTTC
TRBV9,-,few,TRBJ2-6,CASSVGPMGAGSGANVLTF,TGTGCCAGCAGCGTAGGGCCTATGGGCGCCGGCTCTGGGGCCAACGTCCTGACTTTC
TRBV20-1,TRBD2,-,TRBJ2-1,CSVAGGYNEQFF,TGCAGTGTAGCGGGGGGTTACAATGAGCAGTTCTTC
TRBV11-2,-,-,TRBJ1-2,CASSSAGDYGYTF,TGTGCCAGCAGCTCCGCAGGGGACTATGGCTACACCTTC
TRBV19,TRBD2,many,TRBJ2-7,CASSTQRGGEQYF,TGTGCCAGTAGTACCCAGCGGGGTGGTGAGCAGTACTTC
TRBV6-1,-,many,TRBJ2-1,CASARDWSSYNEQFF,TGTGCCAGCGCCCGGGACTGGAGCTCCTACAATGAGCAGTTCTTC
TRBV6-1,-,many,TRBJ2-5,CASSLRGARETQYF,TGTGCCAGCAGCCTTAGGGGGGCCCGGGAGACCCAGTACTTC
TRBV12-3/TRBV12-4,-,many,TRBJ1-5,CASSLELRSAQHF,TGTGCCAGCAGTTTAGAGCTTCGGTCGGCCCAGCATTTT
TRBV20-1,-,many,TRBJ2-7,CSSEGPSAYEQYF,TGCAGTTCCGAGGGTCCTAGCGCCTACGAGCAGTACTTC
TRBV5-1,-,-,TRBJ2-7,CASSLAGGGSTYEQYF,TGCGCCAGCAGCTTGGCCGGAGGGGGCTCTACCTACGAGCAGTACTTC
TRBV19,-,-,TRBJ1-5,CASRGRGPYQPQHF,TGTGCCAGTAGGGGCAGGGGTCCCTATCAGCCCCAGCATTTT
TRBV7-8,TRBD2,many,TRBJ2-1,CASSLGFGGRAQDTTNEQFF,TGTGCCAGCAGCTTAGGGTTTGGCGGGAGGGCACAAGATACTACCAATGAGCAGTTCTTC
TRBV4-1,TRBD2,-,TRBJ2-7,CASSQDLTSGGSYEQYF,TGCGCCAGCAGCCAAGACCTAACTAGCGGGGGCTCCTACGAGCAGTACTTC